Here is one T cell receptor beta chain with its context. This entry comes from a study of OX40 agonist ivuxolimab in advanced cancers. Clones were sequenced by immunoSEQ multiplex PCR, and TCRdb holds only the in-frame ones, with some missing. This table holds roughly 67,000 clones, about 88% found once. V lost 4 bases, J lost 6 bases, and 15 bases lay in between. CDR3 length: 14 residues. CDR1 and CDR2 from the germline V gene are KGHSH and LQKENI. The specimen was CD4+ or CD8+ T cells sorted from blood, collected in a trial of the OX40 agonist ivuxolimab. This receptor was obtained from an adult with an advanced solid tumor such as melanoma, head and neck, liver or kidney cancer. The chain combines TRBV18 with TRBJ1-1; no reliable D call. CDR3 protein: CASSLSRELAEAFF. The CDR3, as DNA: TGTGCCAGCTCACTATCTAGGGAATTGGCTGAAGCTTTCTTT.